This T cell receptor beta chain was sequenced during a study of T-cell memory formation after mild COVID-19. About the study: Clusters were largely donor specific.

TCRdb independently ran MiXCR on the 5' RACE reads; one entry per CDR3 protein. The table shows approximately 150,000 distinct CDR3 sequences, with roughly 15% occurring only once. The CDR3 spans 13 residues. V was shortened by 8 bases and J by 1 base, with 8 bases between the two germline ends. Germline V gene data show CDR1 as SEHNR and CDR2 as FQNEAQ (reference sequence). This receptor was identified in an adult woman who had mild COVID-19 (a few samples of this study predate the infection). Cell type and time point are not known. The rearrangement joins TRBV7-9 to TRBJ2-2, with D maybe TRBD1 (5 bases). Sequenced material: PBMCs or a T cell subset sorted from them (not recorded which). The CDR3 loop reads CASAQGNTGELFF. CDR3 DNA: TGTGCCAGCGCTCAGGGGAACACCGGGGAGCTGTTTTTT. Full variable domain (remainder filled in from reference TRBV7-9 and TRBJ2-2): DTGVSQNPRHKITKRGQNVTFRCDPISEHNRLYWYRQTLGQGPEFLTYFQNEAQLEKSRLLSDRFSAERPKGSFSTLEIQRTEQGDSAMYLCASAQGNTGELFFGEGSRLTVL.